The present T cell receptor (beta chain) was sequenced within a study of T cell therapy after organ transplantation. At the level of the study: T cells were expanded 2 weeks with 30 CMV class I/II epitopes. General study points: Reconstitution after therapy seemingly combined transferred and product-undetected endogenous clonotypes. Pretherapy CD8 clonality inversely correlated with its fold change after therapy.

Germline V gives CDR1 MGHDK, CDR2 SYGVNS. This CDR3 has 16 amino acids. V lost 4 bases and J lost 9; bases outside the gene matches: 14. Patients were solid-organ transplant recipients with drug-resistant or recurrent cytomegalovirus. The method was immunoSEQ multiplex PCR; TCRdb's version includes in-frame clones alone and lacks a portion of them. This repertoire shows tens of thousands of clones, roughly 93% found once; its top ten account for over 3%. Worth noting for this clone: No antigen is known for it.

Here the sequenced sample was CD8+ T cells from blood, taken before autologous CMV-specific T cell therapy. V gene TRBV25-1 combines with J gene TRBJ2-1, with 8 bases aligning to TRBD1. The clonotype originates from a human patient who had received a solid organ transplant and had CMV disease. The CDR3 protein is CASSGSPGQGTGEQFF. CDR3 sequence (DNA): TGTGCCAGCAGTGGATCCCCCGGACAGGGCACCGGTGAGCAGTTCTTC.